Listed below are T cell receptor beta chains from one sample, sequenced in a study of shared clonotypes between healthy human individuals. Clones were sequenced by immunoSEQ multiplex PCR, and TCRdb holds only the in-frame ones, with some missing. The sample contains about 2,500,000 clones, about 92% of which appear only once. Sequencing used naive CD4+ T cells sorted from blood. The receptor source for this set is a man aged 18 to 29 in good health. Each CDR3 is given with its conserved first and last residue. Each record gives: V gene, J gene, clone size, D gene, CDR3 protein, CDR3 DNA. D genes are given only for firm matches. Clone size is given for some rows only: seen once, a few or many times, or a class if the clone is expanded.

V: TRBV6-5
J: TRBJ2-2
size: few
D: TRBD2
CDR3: CATRSGLGYTGELFF
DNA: TGTGCCACCCGATCGGGACTAGGTTACACCGGGGAGCTGTTTTTT

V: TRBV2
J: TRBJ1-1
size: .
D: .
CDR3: CASGGAGANTEAFF
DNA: TGTGCCAGCGGGGGGGCGGGAGCGAACACTGAAGCTTTCTTT

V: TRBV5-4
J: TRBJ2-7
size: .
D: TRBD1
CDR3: CASTGQGSHEQYF
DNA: TGTGCCAGCACCGGACAGGGTTCACACGAGCAGTACTTC

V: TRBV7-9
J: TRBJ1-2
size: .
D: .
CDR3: CASSPPNRGYTF
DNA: TGTGCCAGCAGCCCCCCCAATCGTGGCTACACCTTC

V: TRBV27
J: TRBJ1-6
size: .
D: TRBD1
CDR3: CASSPDRVSPLHF
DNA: TGTGCCAGCAGTCCCGACAGGGTTTCACCCCTCCACTTT

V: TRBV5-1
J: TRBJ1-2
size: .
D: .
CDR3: CASSLGGQSGTAYGYTF
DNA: TGCGCCAGCAGCTTGGGAGGCCAGTCTGGGACGGCCTATGGCTACACCTTC

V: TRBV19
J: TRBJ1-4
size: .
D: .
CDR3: CASSGRATNEKLFF
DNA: TGTGCCAGTTCTGGGAGGGCAACTAATGAAAAACTGTTTTTT

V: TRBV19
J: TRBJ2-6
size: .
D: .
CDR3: CASLSGANVLTF
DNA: TGTGCCAGTCTCTCTGGGGCCAACGTCCTGACTTTC

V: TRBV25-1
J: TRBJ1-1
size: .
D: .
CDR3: CASSDRGRPNTEAFF
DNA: TGTGCCAGCAGTGATAGGGGCAGGCCGAACACTGAAGCTTTCTTT

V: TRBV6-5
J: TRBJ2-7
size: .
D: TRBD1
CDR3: CASSGTGTGVYEQYF
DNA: TGTGCCAGCAGTGGGACCGGGACAGGAGTCTACGAGCAGTACTTC

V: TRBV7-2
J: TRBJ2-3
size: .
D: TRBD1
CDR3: CASSLRQGFHDATQYF
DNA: TGTGCCAGCAGCTTACGACAGGGATTCCACGACGCTACGCAGTATTTT

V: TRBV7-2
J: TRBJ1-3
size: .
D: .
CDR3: CASSLAPYRGNTIYF
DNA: TGTGCCAGCAGCTTAGCGCCATACAGAGGAAACACCATATATTTT

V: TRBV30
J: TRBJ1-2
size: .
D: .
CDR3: CAWSGPLALYGYTF
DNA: TGTGCCTGGAGTGGGCCCCTAGCCCTCTATGGCTACACCTTC

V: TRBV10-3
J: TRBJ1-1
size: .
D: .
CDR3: CAISESVTEAFF
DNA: TGTGCCATCAGTGAATCGGTGACTGAAGCTTTCTTT

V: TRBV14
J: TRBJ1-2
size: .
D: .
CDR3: CASSVEPGINYGYTF
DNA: TGTGCCAGCAGCGTTGAACCGGGCATTAACTATGGCTACACCTTC

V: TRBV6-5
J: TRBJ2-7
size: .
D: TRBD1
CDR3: CASSFDRDSSYEQYF
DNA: TGTGCCAGCAGCTTCGACAGGGACAGCTCCTACGAGCAGTACTTC

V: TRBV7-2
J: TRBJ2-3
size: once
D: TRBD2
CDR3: CASSLRLAGEAGTDTQYF
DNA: TGTGCCAGCAGCTTAAGGCTAGCGGGGGAGGCGGGCACAGATACGCAGTATTTT

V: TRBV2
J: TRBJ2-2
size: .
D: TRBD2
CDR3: CASSEKGREATGELFF
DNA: TGTGCCAGCAGTGAAAAGGGGCGGGAGGCGACCGGGGAGCTGTTTTTT

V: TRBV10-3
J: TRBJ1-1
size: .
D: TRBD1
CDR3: CAISEPGQGAEVAFF
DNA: TGTGCCATCAGTGAGCCGGGACAGGGGGCAGAGGTAGCTTTCTTT

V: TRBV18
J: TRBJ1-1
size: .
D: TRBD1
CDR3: CASSPRRTGGLGDTEAFF
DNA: TGTGCCAGCTCACCGCGACGGACAGGGGGGTTAGGGGACACTGAAGCTTTCTTT

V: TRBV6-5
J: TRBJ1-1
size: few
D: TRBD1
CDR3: CASSLTGTGVTEAFF
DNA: TGTGCCAGCAGTCTGACCGGGACAGGGGTAACTGAAGCTTTCTTT

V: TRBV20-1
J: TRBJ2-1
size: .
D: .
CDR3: CSSRAGHEQFF
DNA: TGCAGCTCTAGGGCGGGGCATGAGCAGTTCTTC

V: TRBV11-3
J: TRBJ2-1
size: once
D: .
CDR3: CASSLDNWEQFF
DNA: TGTGCCAGCAGCTTAGATAACTGGGAGCAGTTCTTC

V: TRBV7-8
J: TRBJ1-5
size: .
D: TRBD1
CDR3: CASSFGTGAGGNQPQHF
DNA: TGTGCCAGCAGCTTCGGGACAGGGGCTGGCGGCAATCAGCCCCAGCATTTT

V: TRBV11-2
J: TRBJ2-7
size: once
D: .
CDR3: CASSSDSYEQYF
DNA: TGTGCCAGCAGCTCGGACAGCTACGAGCAGTACTTC

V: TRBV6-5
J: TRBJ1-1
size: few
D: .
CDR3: CASSYLGNTEAFF
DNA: TGTGCCAGCAGTTATTTGGGGAACACTGAAGCTTTCTTT

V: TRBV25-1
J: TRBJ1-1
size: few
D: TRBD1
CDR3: CASSEPGQGRTEAFF
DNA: TGTGCCAGCAGTGAACCCGGACAGGGTAGAACTGAAGCTTTCTTT

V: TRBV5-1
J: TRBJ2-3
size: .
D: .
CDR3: CASAIQGSTDTQYF
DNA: TGCGCCAGCGCCATACAGGGAAGCACAGATACGCAGTATTTT

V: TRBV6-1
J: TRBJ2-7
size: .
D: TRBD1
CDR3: CASDGQGHYEQYF
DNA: TGTGCCAGCGACGGACAGGGGCATTACGAGCAGTACTTC